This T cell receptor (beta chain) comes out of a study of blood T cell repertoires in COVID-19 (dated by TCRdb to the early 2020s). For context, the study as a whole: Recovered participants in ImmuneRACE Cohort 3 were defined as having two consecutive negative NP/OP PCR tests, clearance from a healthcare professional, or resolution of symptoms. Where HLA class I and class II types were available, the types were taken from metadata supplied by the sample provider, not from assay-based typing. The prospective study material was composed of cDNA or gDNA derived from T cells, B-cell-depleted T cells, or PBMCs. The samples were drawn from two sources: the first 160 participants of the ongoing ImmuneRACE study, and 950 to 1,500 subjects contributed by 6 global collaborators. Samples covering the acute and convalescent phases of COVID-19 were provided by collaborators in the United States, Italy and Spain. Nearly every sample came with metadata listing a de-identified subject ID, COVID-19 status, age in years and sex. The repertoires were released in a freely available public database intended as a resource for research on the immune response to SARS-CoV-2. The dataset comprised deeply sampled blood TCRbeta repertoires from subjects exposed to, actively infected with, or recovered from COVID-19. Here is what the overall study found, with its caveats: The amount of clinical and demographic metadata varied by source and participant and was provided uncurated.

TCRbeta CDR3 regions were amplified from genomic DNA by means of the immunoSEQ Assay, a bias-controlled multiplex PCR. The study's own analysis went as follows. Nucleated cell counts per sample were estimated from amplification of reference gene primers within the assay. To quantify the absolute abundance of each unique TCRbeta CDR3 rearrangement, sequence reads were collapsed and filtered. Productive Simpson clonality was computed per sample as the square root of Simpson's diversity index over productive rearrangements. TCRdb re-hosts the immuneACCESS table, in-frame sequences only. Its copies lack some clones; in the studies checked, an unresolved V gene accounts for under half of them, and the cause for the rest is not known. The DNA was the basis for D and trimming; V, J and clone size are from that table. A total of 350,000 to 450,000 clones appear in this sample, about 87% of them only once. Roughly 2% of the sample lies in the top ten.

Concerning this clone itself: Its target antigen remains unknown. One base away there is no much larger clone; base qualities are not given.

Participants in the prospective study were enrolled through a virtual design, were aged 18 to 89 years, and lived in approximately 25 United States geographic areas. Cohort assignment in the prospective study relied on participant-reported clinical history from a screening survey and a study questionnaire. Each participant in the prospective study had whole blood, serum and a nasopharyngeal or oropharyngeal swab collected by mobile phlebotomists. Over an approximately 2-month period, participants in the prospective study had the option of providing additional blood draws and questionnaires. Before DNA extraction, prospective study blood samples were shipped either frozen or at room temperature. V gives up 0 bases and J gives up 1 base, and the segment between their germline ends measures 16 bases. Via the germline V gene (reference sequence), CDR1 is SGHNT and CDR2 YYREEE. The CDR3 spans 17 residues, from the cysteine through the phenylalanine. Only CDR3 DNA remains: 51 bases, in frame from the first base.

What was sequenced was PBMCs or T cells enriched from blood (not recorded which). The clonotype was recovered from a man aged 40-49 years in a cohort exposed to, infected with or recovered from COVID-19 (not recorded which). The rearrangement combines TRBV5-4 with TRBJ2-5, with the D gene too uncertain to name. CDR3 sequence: CASSLVTGSRPQETQYF. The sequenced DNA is TGTGCCAGCAGCTTGGTGACGGGTTCGAGGCCCCAAGAGACCCAGTACTTC.